The source of this T cell receptor beta chain is a study of cytomegalovirus exposure and HLA in healthy donors. Study-wide points: Associated with cytomegalovirus, according to the listing, were around 160 TCR beta chains. A few chains tied to CMV proved CMV antigen-specific in vitro.

CDR3 length: 14 amino acids. Germline loops: CDR1 MNHEY, CDR2 SVGAGI. J lost 1 base, V lost 5 bases, and 4 bases had no gene match. Using immunoSEQ multiplex PCR, the repertoire was profiled, and TCRdb retains in-frame clones only, with some absent. In the table there are some 150,000 clones, about 89% of which are singletons. A remark on this clone: Its antigen is currently unknown.

This sequence originates from a woman aged 18-30 years in good health and CMV-seropositive. The genes are TRBV6-5 and TRBJ1-1; 7 positions agree with TRBD1. The sample taken for sequencing was PBMCs. For the CDR3, the DNA is TGTGCCAGCAGTACGGGACAGCAGAACACTGAAGCTTTCTTT. It translates to CASSTGQQNTEAFF.